These 13 T cell receptor beta chains originate from one sample sequenced in a study of regulatory T cells in long-lasting Graves disease. Arm-PCR with iRepertoire HTBI primers amplified the CDR3 regions for these TCR beta libraries. TCRdb reanalysed the multiplex PCR reads using MiXCR and keeps one entry per CDR3 protein. The repertoire holds more than 300,000 distinct CDR3 sequences, with about 14% as singletons. Time point of the sample: newly diagnosed GD, antithyroid drugs for less than 3 months. Generation of the TCR library employed RNA extracted from PBMCs. The material sequenced was peripheral blood mononuclear cells (PBMCs), taken at new diagnosis, from a patient treated with antithyroid drugs. All receptors derive from a female donor with Graves disease.

The J gene is TRBJ1-2, the V gene TRBV9; no clear D. V was shortened by 3 bases and J by 4 bases, with 25 bases between the two germline ends. CDR3 length: 18 residues. Germline CDR1 reads SGDLS; CDR2 reads YYNGEE. CDR3 loop: CASSGNMDLGGPRYGYTF. The CDR3 nucleotides are TGTGCCAGCAGCGGGAACATGGATCTTGGCGGACCCCGCTATGGCTACACCTTC.

This clonotype has ten or more counts. CDR3 sequence reads: CSASRPSAYEQYF. The CDR3 DNA is TGCAGTGCTTCCCGGCCCTCCGCCTACGAGCAGTACTTC. The chain is built from TRBV20-1 and TRBJ2-7; D is unclear. CDR1 is DFQATT and CDR2 is SNEGSKA in the germline V gene (reference sequence). V lost 5 bases, J lost 2 bases, and 13 bases lay in between. The CDR3 is 13 amino acids.

V gene TRBV18 combines with J gene TRBJ1-5; D may be TRBD1 (5 bases). CDR3 size: 13 residues. Trimming removed 6 bases at V and 4 bases at J, with 10 bases between. Per germline, CDR1 KGHSH and CDR2 LQKENI. The CDR3 reads CASSQQVNQPQHF. CDR3 nucleotides: TGTGCCAGCTCTCAACAGGTAAATCAGCCCCAGCATTTT.

The sample holds many counts of this clonotype. This rearrangement joins TRBV9 to TRBJ1-6; 7 positions match TRBD1. V dropped 3 bases and J dropped 7; count of bases not matched to a gene: 4. This CDR3 is 14 amino acids long. In germline, CDR1 is SGDLS, CDR2 YYNGEE. Written as DNA, the CDR3 is TGTGCCAGCAGCGGGGGACAGTGGAATTCACCCCTCCACTTT. Residues: CASSGGQWNSPLHF.

The chain employs TRBV12-3 or TRBV12-4 and TRBJ2-5, with D perhaps TRBD1 (6 bases). The germline V and J ends were trimmed by 10 bases and 2 bases, with 17 bases remaining between them. CDR3 length: 14 residues. For the CDR3, the DNA is TGTGCCACCTCCGCCGGGACACCTCAAGAGACCCAGTACTTC. Amino acid sequence: CATSAGTPQETQYF.

Comments on this clonotype: This likely reflects a read error, since a far larger clone is one base away. The rearrangement uses TRBV30 and TRBJ2-1, with TRBD1 identical over 7 bases. Matching the DNA end better, TRBJ2-5 makes the J call doubtful. The CDR3 runs 15 residues. Per germline, CDR1 GTSNPN and CDR2 SVGIG (reference sequence). CDR3 loop: CAWSASQGYGKTQYF. The CDR3 region has the DNA TGTGCCTGGAGTGCATCACAGGGGTATGGAAAGACCCAGTACTTC.

This clonotype was found many times. The rearrangement joins TRBV28 to TRBJ2-3; no clear D gene. V was pared by 2 bases and J by 4 bases, with 13 bases between. Germline CDR1 and CDR2: MDHEN and SYDVKM. The CDR3 runs 15 residues. CDR3 residues: CASSLRSLSADTQYF. The CDR3 coding sequence is TGTGCCAGCAGTTTACGGAGCCTATCGGCAGATACGCAGTATTTT.

The chain is built from TRBV6-7 and TRBJ1-5, with unresolved D. TRBV6-7 is sorted into the ORF group, with uncertain function. V gave up 5 bases and J gave up 0 bases, with 14 bases separating them. The CDR3 consists of 16 residues. The chain's CDR3 is CASSPPVDNSNQPQHF. CDR3 bases: TGTGCCAGCAGTCCTCCGGTAGATAATAGCAATCAGCCCCAGCATTTT.

The J gene is TRBJ2-7, the V gene TRBV2; 8 nucleotides line up with TRBD2. Germline V gene lookup returns CDR1 SNHLY and CDR2 FYNNEI. The CDR3 totals 16 residues. The V segment lost 6 bases and the J segment 2 bases; nucleotides outside the gene matches: 12. The DNA for the CDR3 is TGTGCCAGCAGCCTGACCCGACTAGCGTCAACCTACGAGCAGTACTTC. It is translated as CASSLTRLASTYEQYF. The full variable domain, in which reference TRBV2 and TRBJ2-7 provide the parts outside the CDR3, is EPEVTQTPSHQVTQMGQEVILRCVPISNHLYFYWYRQILGQKVEFLVSFYNNEISEKSEIFDDQFSVERPDGSNFTLKIRSTKLEDSAMYFCASSLTRLASTYEQYFGPGTRLTVT.

This clonotype occurred many times. This chain joins TRBV28 and TRBJ2-7; 7 nucleotides line up with TRBD2. This CDR3 has 13 residues. Per the germline V gene, CDR1 is MDHEN and CDR2 is SYDVKM. The junction had 8 bases not matched to a gene; V was cut back by 8 bases and J by 4 bases. In DNA form, the CDR3 reads TGTGCCAGCGAAGCGGGACTCCAATACGAGCAGTACTTC. It specifies CASEAGLQYEQYF.

This clonotype was seen at least ten times. The chain employs TRBV12-3 or TRBV12-4 and TRBJ2-7; 11 bases fit TRBD1. Losses at the gene ends were 3 bases for V and 6 bases for J; bases not matched to a gene: 4. The CDR3 is made up of 14 amino acids. The CDR3 spells CASSFRDRGAEQYF. CDR3 DNA sequence: TGTGCCAGCAGTTTCCGGGACAGGGGGGCCGAGCAGTACTTC.

Ten or more counts support this clonotype. This rearrangement joins TRBV10-3 to TRBJ2-2; 9 bases agree with TRBD1. Germline V CDR1 and CDR2: ENHRY, SYGVKD. The CDR3 runs 16 residues. V gave up 5 bases and J gave up 6 bases; unmatched junction bases: 10. The CDR3 is CAISQQGAVAAGELFF. The CDR3 DNA reads TGTGCCATCAGTCAACAGGGGGCGGTAGCTGCCGGGGAGCTGTTTTTT.

This clonotype was seen a few times. V and J are TRBV4-3 and TRBJ1-2; 7 bases align to TRBD1. The ends lost 0 bases at V and 6 bases at J; junction bases unmatched: 7. The CDR3 has 15 residues. Looked up from germline, CDR1 is LGHNA and CDR2 is YSLEER. The CDR3 coding sequence is TGCGCCAGCAGCCAAGATAGGACAGGACAGAATGGCTACACCTTC. It is translated as CASSQDRTGQNGYTF.